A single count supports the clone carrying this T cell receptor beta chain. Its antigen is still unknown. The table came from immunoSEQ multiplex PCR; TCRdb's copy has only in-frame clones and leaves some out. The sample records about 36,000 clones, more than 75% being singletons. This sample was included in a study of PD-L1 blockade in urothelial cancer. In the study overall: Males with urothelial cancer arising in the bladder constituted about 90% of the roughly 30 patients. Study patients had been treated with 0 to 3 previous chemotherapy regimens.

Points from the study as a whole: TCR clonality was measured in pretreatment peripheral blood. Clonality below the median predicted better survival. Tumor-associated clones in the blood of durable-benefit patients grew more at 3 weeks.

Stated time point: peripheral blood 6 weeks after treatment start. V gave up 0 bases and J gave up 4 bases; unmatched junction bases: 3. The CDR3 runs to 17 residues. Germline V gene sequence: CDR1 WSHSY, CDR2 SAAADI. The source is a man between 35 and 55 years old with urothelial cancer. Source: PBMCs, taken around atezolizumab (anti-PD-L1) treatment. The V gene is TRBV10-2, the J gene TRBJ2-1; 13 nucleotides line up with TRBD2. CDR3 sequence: CASSESVGLAGYNEQFF. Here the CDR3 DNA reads TGCGCCAGCAGTGAGTCGGTGGGACTAGCGGGGTACAATGAGCAGTTCTTC.